The T cell receptor beta chain described here comes from a study of T cells in Graves' hyperthyroidism and ophthalmopathy. This clonotype has just a few counts. Its target is unknown. It was RNA transcripts that yielded the amplified TCR beta CDR3 regions. The HTBI primer set drove a first-round RT-PCR of the TCR CDR3. TCRdb reprocessed the multiplex PCR reads via MiXCR and lists one record per CDR3 protein. The sample yields 500,000 to 800,000 distinct CDR3 sequences, roughly 45% seen once. Patients were excluded for uncontrolled infection, other autoimmune disease, pregnancy or lactation. V was cut by 8 bases and J by 1 base, with 8 bases left in between. The CDR3 sequence is 11 residues long. The germline V gene has CDR1 SQVTM and CDR2 ANQGSEA. Whole-study results and caveats: Ophthalmopathy onset followed model prediction by a median approximately 6.2 months. Ophthalmopathy was distinguished from stable hyperthyroidism by 13 V-J signatures. Blood also contained most expanded thyroid clonotypes above 0.001.

The sequencing input was peripheral blood or thyroid tissue (not recorded which). The chain has TRBV29-1 and TRBJ1-1, with D hard to call. The sequence came from an adult man with Graves' disease, either hyperthyroidism or ophthalmopathy (not recorded which). For the CDR3, the DNA is TGCAGCTTAGTTGGGAACACTGAAGCTTTCTTT. This encodes CSLVGNTEAFF.